This TCR beta chain was captured in a study of T cell repertoires in cytomegalovirus infection. Germline CDR1 reads MNHNY; CDR2 reads SVGAGI (reference sequence). There are 12 residues in the CDR3. V lost 7 bases, J lost 8 bases, and 12 bases lay in between. In this sample, this clonotype turned up a few times. Its target is unknown. Via MiXCR, TCRdb re-called the reads, giving one row per CDR3 protein. Among 450,000 to 550,000 distinct CDR3 sequences, about 44% were seen once, and the ten largest hold about 45%. The source is a human donor in good health (CMV status not recorded). Some clones in this sample may be carry-over from other donors' samples. The rearrangement links TRBV6-6 to TRBJ2-1; D remains ambiguous. Sequenced here: cultured PBMCs, sampled from culture after CMV antigen stimulation. DNA of the CDR3: TGTGCCAGCAACGGAGCTGCCGATGAGCAGTTCTTC. As protein: CASNGAADEQFF.